The 6 T cell receptor beta chains given below trace back to one sample, sequenced in a study of blood T cell repertoires in COVID-19. Using immunoSEQ multiplex PCR, the repertoire was profiled, and TCRdb retains in-frame clones only, with some absent. The sample has approximately 280,000 clones, 85% seen once. Sequencing was performed on PBMCs or T cells enriched from blood (not recorded which). The receptors shown here come from a woman between 50 and 59 years old who had recovered from COVID-19.

J is TRBJ1-2 and V is TRBV5-1; 7 positions match TRBD1. This CDR3 is 13 amino acids long. Trimming removed 4 bases from V and 3 bases from J; junction bases left unmatched: 3. The germline gives CDR1 SGHRS, CDR2 YFSETQ. CDR3 sequence (DNA): TGCGCCAGCAGCGACGGACAGGACTATGGCTACACCTTC. Protein: CASSDGQDYGYTF. The entire variable domain, with the rest obtained from reference TRBV5-1 and TRBJ1-2, is as follows: KAGVTQTPRYLIKTRGQQVTLSCSPISGHRSVSWYQQTPGQGLQFLFEYFSETQRNKGNFPGRFSGRQFSNSRSEMNVSTLELGDSALYLCASSDGQDYGYTFGSGTRLTVV.

The rearrangement links TRBV28 to TRBJ1-1; D remains unclear. The length of the CDR3 is 16 residues. CDR1 and CDR2 (germline): MDHEN, SYDVKM. V lost 7 bases and J lost 0, with 18 bases in between. The CDR3 sequence is CASKVLGSRMNTEAFF. The DNA of the CDR3 is TGTGCCAGCAAGGTCCTCGGGAGCCGCATGAACACTGAAGCTTTCTTT.

The chain links TRBV20-1 to TRBJ2-7; D unresolved. There are 13 residues in the CDR3. In germline, CDR1 is DFQATT, CDR2 SNEGSKA (reference sequence). With 3 bases removed from V and 3 bases from J, the gap between germline ends came to 12 bases. CDR3 region: CSASPGPHYEQYF. CDR3 DNA: TGCAGTGCTAGTCCAGGTCCCCACTACGAGCAGTACTTC.

The CDR3 reads CASSLRGPDSGNTIYF. In DNA, the CDR3 is TGTGCCAGCAGCCTACGAGGCCCAGACTCTGGAAACACCATATATTTT. The chain couples TRBV7-6 to TRBJ1-3; no definite D call. The CDR3 is 16 amino acids. The V gene lost 5 bases and the J gene lost 0 bases, with 14 bases spanning the gap. CDR1 and CDR2 (germline): SGHVS, FNYEAQ.

The chain recombines TRBV7-9 with TRBJ1-4; D ambiguous. The CDR3 is made up of 12 amino acids. In germline, CDR1 is SEHNR, CDR2 FQNEAQ (reference sequence). Trimming took off 7 bases at V and 5 bases at J, with 8 bases between the two ends. CDR3 in DNA: TGTGCCAGCACCCCGGAGAATGAAAAACTGTTTTTT. Translation gives CASTPENEKLFF.

The rearrangement uses TRBV6-5 and TRBJ1-1, with 7 bases matching TRBD1. The germline V gene encodes CDR1 MNHEY and CDR2 SVGAGI. This CDR3 spans 15 amino acids. Trimming cost V 10 bases and J 4 bases; bases outside gene matches: 15. In DNA, the CDR3 is TGTGCCACCCTGGGACAGTGGTTTTCGGGCACTGAAGCTTTCTTT. The encoded protein is CATLGQWFSGTEAFF.